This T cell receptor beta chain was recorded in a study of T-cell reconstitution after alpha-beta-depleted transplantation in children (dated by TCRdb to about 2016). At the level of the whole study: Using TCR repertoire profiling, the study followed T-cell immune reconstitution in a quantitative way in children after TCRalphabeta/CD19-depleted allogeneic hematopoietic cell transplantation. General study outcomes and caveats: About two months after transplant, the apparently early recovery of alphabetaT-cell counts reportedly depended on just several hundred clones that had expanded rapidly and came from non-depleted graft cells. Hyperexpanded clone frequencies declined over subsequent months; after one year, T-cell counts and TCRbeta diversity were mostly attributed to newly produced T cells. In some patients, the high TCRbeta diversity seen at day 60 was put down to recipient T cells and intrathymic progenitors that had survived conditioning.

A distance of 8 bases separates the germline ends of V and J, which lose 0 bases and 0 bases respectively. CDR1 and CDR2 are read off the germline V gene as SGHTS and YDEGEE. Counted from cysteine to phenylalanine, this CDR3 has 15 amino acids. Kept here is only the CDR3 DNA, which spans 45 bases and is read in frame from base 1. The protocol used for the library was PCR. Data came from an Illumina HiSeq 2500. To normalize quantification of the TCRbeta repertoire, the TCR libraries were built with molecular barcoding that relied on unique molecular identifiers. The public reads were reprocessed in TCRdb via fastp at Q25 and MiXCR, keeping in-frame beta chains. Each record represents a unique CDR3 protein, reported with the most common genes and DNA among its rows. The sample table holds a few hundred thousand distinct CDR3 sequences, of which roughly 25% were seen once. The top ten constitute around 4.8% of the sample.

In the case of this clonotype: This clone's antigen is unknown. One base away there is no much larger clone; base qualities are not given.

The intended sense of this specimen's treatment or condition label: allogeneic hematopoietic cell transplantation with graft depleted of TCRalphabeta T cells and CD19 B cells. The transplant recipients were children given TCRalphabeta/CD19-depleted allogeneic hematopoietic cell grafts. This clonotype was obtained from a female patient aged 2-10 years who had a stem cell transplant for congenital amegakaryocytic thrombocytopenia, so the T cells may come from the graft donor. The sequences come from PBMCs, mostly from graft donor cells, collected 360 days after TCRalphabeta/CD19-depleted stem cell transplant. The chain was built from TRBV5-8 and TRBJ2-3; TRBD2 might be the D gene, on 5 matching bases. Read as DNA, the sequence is TGTGCCAGCAGCTTGGTGGGGAGCAGCACAGATACGCAGTATTTT. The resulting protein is CASSLVGSSTDTQYF.